This TCR beta chain was sequenced during a study of glioma-infiltrating T cells. Findings and limits, study-wide: Gliomas, especially low-grade, showed above-expected tissue-blood divergence; non-neoplastic patients showed below. CDR3 overlap between tissue and blood was very small.

The iRepertoire nested amplicon-rescue multiplex PCR amplified TCR alpha and beta CDR3s from RNA. One-step reverse transcription and amplification started from approximately 100-400 ng of tissue mRNA or PBMC total RNA. TCRdb re-called the multiplex PCR reads with MiXCR, one entry per CDR3 protein. The sample holds around 170,000 distinct CDR3 sequences, under 55% seen once. There are a few counts of this clonotype. Its antigen is undetermined. CDR3 length equals 16 residues. The trim removed 0 bases at V and 8 bases at J, leaving 5 bases unmatched. Germline V gives CDR1 SGHRS, CDR2 YFSETQ. Sequencing was performed on glioma tissue, nonneoplastic brain tissue, or PBMCs (not recorded which). The TCR sequence derives from a human donor with low-grade glioma or glioblastoma, undergoing nonglioma brain surgery, or in good health (not recorded which). The chain couples TRBV5-1 to TRBJ2-1; 13 bases are a match to TRBD2. CDR3 region: CASSLAGTSGIYEQFF. The DNA of the CDR3 is TGCGCCAGCAGCTTGGCGGGGACTAGCGGGATTTATGAGCAGTTCTTC.